This TCR beta chain was observed in a study of blood T cell repertoires in COVID-19. In the original processing: It was from reference gene primer amplification that nucleated cell counts were estimated. Using immunoSEQ multiplex PCR, the repertoire was profiled, and TCRdb retains in-frame clones only, with some absent. V and J calls and clone size are copied from that table; D and trimming were computed from the DNA. The sample carries roughly 200,000 clones, 88% recorded once. Cohort 3 donors were reported recovered after two negative PCRs, clearance, or symptom resolution. The sample comprised PBMCs or T cells enriched from blood (not recorded which). The receptor was derived from a woman aged 25 to 39 who had recovered from COVID-19.

The CDR3 is CSASNRGDGYTF. The CDR3 region has the DNA TGCAGTGCTAGTAACAGGGGGGATGGCTACACCTTC. The chain joins TRBV20-1 to TRBJ1-2; 8 bases line up with TRBD1. This CDR3 contains 12 residues. Looked up from germline, CDR1 is DFQATT and CDR2 is SNEGSKA (reference sequence). The trim removed 3 bases at V and 6 bases at J, leaving 3 bases unmatched.